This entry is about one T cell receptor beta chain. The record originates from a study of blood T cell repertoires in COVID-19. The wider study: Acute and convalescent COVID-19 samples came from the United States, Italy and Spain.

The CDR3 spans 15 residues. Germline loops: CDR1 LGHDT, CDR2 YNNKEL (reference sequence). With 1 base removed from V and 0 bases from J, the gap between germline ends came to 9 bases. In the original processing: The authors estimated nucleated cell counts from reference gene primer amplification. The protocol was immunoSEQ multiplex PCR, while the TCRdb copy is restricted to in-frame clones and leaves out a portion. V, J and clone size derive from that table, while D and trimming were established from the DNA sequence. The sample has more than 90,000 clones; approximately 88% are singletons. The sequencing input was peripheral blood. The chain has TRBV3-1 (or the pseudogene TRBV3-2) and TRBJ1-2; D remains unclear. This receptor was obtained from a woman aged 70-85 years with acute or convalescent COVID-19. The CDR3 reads CASSQGRVANYGYTF. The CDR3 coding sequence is TGTGCCAGCAGCCAAGGTAGAGTAGCTAACTATGGCTACACCTTC.